This entry is about one T cell receptor (beta chain). Its antigen has not been determined. No base-level quality is on record; no much larger clone is a single base apart. This record comes from a study of blood T cell repertoires in COVID-19 (dated by TCRdb to about 2020). Some background on the complete study: Collaborator samples came from the United States, Italy and Spain and covered acute and convalescent phases of COVID-19. The material from the prospective study consisted of cDNA or gDNA derived from T cells, B-cell-depleted T cells, or PBMCs. The sample metadata nearly always contained a de-identified subject ID, COVID-19 status, age in years and sex. Samples were obtained from the ongoing ImmuneRACE study (first 160 participants) and from approximately 1,200 subjects provided by 6 global collaborators. Where HLA class I and class II types were available, the types were taken from metadata supplied by the sample provider, not from assay-based typing. Subjects who had been exposed to COVID-19, were actively infected with it, or had recovered from it provided the deeply sampled blood TCRbeta repertoires that made up the dataset. The repertoires were made available in a free public database intended to serve as a resource for research on the immune response to SARS-CoV-2.

CDR1 and CDR2 (LGHDT, YNNKEL) derive from the germline V gene (reference sequence). V drops 2 bases and J drops 0 bases, leaving 8 bases in between. From the cysteine through the phenylalanine, the CDR3 covers 15 amino acids. Only the CDR3 region is kept as DNA, spanning 45 bases read in frame from base 1. TCRbeta CDR3 regions were amplified from genomic DNA using the immunoSEQ Assay, a bias-controlled multiplex PCR. The study's processing was this. The number of nucleated cells in each sample was estimated from the amplification of reference gene primers within the assay. To quantify the absolute abundance of each unique TCRbeta CDR3 rearrangement, sequence reads were collapsed and filtered. For each sample, productive Simpson clonality was calculated as the square root of Simpson's diversity index across productive rearrangements. TCRdb took this table from immuneACCESS and kept in-frame rearrangements with V and J called. Such tables lack part of the clones; where checked against another copy, unresolved V genes explain under half of the gap, and the rest is unexplained. The V and J calls and the clone size are those of that table, but D and trimming were determined from the DNA. This sample has approximately 150,000 clones in its table, and approximately 86% of those were observed once. Around 1.6% of the sample is held by the ten biggest clonotypes.

Overall results and qualifications from the work: How much clinical and demographic metadata was included differed by source and by participant, and the metadata was provided uncurated.

Whole blood was collected in K2EDTA tubes by collaborating institutions according to the institutions' own protocols. Collaborator samples were shipped for TCRbeta analysis as frozen whole blood, isolated PBMCs, or DNA extracted from either sample type. The sequence links TRBV3-1 (or the pseudogene TRBV3-2) to TRBJ1-3; a tentative D call is TRBD1 (6 bases match). The clonotype comes from a woman aged 45 to 65 with acute or convalescent COVID-19. The sequencing sample was made of peripheral blood. The DNA sequence is TGTGCCAGCAGCCAACAGGGGTTCTCTGGAAACACCATATATTTT. This is translated as CASSQQGFSGNTIYF.